These T cell receptor beta chains were read from a single sample in a study of cytomegalovirus exposure and HLA in healthy donors. The assay was immunoSEQ multiplex PCR, and TCRdb's table has in-frame clones only and misses some. The sample lists 140,000 to 150,000 clones; around 90% were seen once. The sample was PBMCs. These receptors were obtained from a woman aged 40 to 55 in good health and CMV-seronegative. The CDR3 runs from the conserved cysteine through the conserved F or W. The D gene is left open where the match is weak. Not all rows give a size; the values are once, few, many and, for expanded clones, a class.

v_call,d_call,clone_size,j_call,cdr3_aa,cdr3_nt
TRBV21-1,-,-,TRBJ2-3,CARTAGACDNPPDTQYF,TGTGCCAGGACGGCGGGAGCTTGCGATAACCCCCCAGATACGCAGTATTTT
TRBV5-6,TRBD2,-,TRBJ2-2,CASSLALAVNTGELFF,TGTGCCAGCAGCTTGGCACTAGCGGTTAACACCGGGGAGCTGTTTTTT
TRBV28,TRBD1,-,TRBJ2-6,CASSLGLGQGPFSGANVLTF,TGTGCCAGCAGTTTAGGGCTTGGACAGGGGCCCTTCTCTGGGGCCAACGTCCTGACTTTC
TRBV6-1,-,-,TRBJ2-7,CASSEDLLRYEQYF,TGTGCCAGCAGTGAAGATTTACTAAGGTACGAGCAGTACTTC
TRBV5-1,TRBD1,-,TRBJ2-3,CASSLDRTGGADTQYF,TGCGCCAGCAGCTTGGACAGGACAGGGGGCGCAGATACGCAGTATTTT
TRBV5-4,-,-,TRBJ1-2,CASSPPGTSSYGYTF,TGTGCCAGCAGCCCCCCCGGGACAAGTAGCTATGGCTACACCTTC
TRBV14,TRBD1,-,TRBJ2-5,CASSPDRTAETQYF,TGTGCCAGCAGCCCGGACAGGACGGCAGAGACCCAGTACTTC
TRBV6-5,TRBD2,-,TRBJ2-7,CASSYSPGGGEQYF,TGTGCCAGCAGTTACTCCCCGGGGGGTGGCGAGCAGTACTTC
TRBV7-2,TRBD2,-,TRBJ2-3,CASSSGLAGWADTQYF,TGTGCCAGCAGCTCCGGACTAGCGGGATGGGCAGATACGCAGTATTTT
TRBV28,-,-,TRBJ2-3,CASSLFGDTQYF,TGTGCCAGCAGTTTATTCGGAGATACGCAGTATTTT
TRBV10-2,-,-,TRBJ2-7,CASSVYGGPTYEQYF,TGCGCCAGCAGCGTCTACGGGGGACCGACCTACGAGCAGTACTTC
TRBV11-2,-,-,TRBJ2-2,CASSLGAANTGELFF,TGTGCCAGCAGCTTAGGGGCAGCGAACACCGGGGAGCTGTTTTTT
TRBV11-3,TRBD2,-,TRBJ2-1,CASSLGPTSQGHEQFF,TGTGCCAGCAGCTTAGGGCCGACTAGCCAAGGTCATGAGCAGTTCTTC
TRBV6-1,TRBD2,-,TRBJ2-7,CASSRDSGDLYEQYF,TGTGCCAGCAGTCGTGATAGCGGGGACCTCTACGAGCAGTACTTC
TRBV28,TRBD2,once,TRBJ2-1,CASSRGTTLLSNEQFF,TGTGCCAGCAGCCGCGGGACTACCCTTTTGTCCAATGAGCAGTTCTTC
TRBV28,-,-,TRBJ2-3,CASSLSPGLPTDTQYF,TGTGCCAGCAGTTTATCCCCGGGACTGCCCACAGATACGCAGTATTTT
TRBV7-9,TRBD1,-,TRBJ1-2,CASGGQGAEGTYGYTF,TGTGCCAGCGGAGGACAGGGGGCGGAGGGCACCTATGGCTACACCTTC
TRBV19,-,few,TRBJ2-1,CASSISGQNNEQFF,TGTGCCAGTAGTATAAGTGGGCAAAACAATGAGCAGTTCTTC
TRBV6-5,TRBD1,-,TRBJ1-2,CASSAGTGGGYTF,TGTGCCAGCAGTGCTGGGACAGGGGGCGGCTACACCTTC
TRBV10-3,-,-,TRBJ2-3,CAIGETTQRTDTQYF,TGTGCCATCGGGGAGACTACCCAGCGCACAGATACGCAGTATTTT
TRBV9,TRBD2,-,TRBJ2-1,CASSGLASGYNEQFF,TGTGCCAGCAGCGGACTAGCTTCGGGCTACAATGAGCAGTTCTTC
TRBV5-1,-,-,TRBJ2-6,CASSLDTGANVLTF,TGCGCCAGCAGCTTGGATACTGGGGCCAACGTCCTGACTTTC
TRBV28,-,-,TRBJ1-5,CASSQGGSNQPQHF,TGTGCCAGCAGCCAGGGAGGCAGCAATCAGCCCCAGCATTTT
TRBV25-1,-,-,TRBJ1-1,CASSELEEMNTEAFF,TGTGCCAGCAGTGAATTGGAGGAAATGAACACTGAAGCTTTCTTT
TRBV6-5,-,-,TRBJ2-1,CASRRDSYNEQFF,TGTGCCAGCAGGCGGGACTCCTACAATGAGCAGTTCTTC
TRBV6-6,-,few,TRBJ2-1,CASRPPGDSYNEQFF,TGTGCCAGCAGACCCCCCGGGGACTCCTACAATGAGCAGTTCTTC
TRBV6-1,-,-,TRBJ1-3,CASRDGGGGGNTIYF,TGTGCCAGCAGAGATGGGGGGGGCGGTGGAAACACCATATATTTT
TRBV10-3,TRBD2,once,TRBJ2-3,CASASLLAGSTDTQYF,TGTGCCTCCGCTTCCCTACTAGCGGGGAGCACAGATACGCAGTATTTT
TRBV5-6,TRBD1,-,TRBJ1-2,CASSLVGTDYGYTF,TGTGCCAGCAGCTTGGTCGGGACAGACTATGGCTACACCTTC
TRBV5-1,TRBD1,-,TRBJ1-2,CASSGGQTTNYGYTF,TGCGCCAGCAGCGGGGGACAGACGACTAACTATGGCTACACCTTC
TRBV4-3,TRBD1,few,TRBJ1-1,CASSQGQGATEAFF,TGCGCCAGCAGCCAAGGACAGGGGGCCACTGAAGCTTTCTTT
TRBV5-5,-,-,TRBJ2-5,CASRVAGTETQYF,TGTGCCAGCAGGGTCGCGGGAACAGAGACCCAGTACTTC
TRBV4-1,-,-,TRBJ2-7,CASSQVPNEQYF,TGCGCCAGCAGCCAAGTACCTAACGAGCAGTACTTC
TRBV7-8,-,-,TRBJ1-2,CASSAQGYGYTF,TGTGCCAGCAGCGCCCAGGGCTACGGCTACACCTTC
TRBV2,TRBD1,-,TRBJ2-3,CASSTGGTDTQYF,TGTGCCAGCAGTACAGGGGGCACAGATACGCAGTATTTT
TRBV28,TRBD2,-,TRBJ2-1,CASSFPGLAGGIEQFF,TGTGCCAGCAGTTTCCCGGGACTAGCGGGAGGGATTGAGCAGTTCTTC
TRBV11-2,TRBD2,-,TRBJ2-3,CASSSLAGGGEDTQYF,TGTGCCAGCAGCTCCTTAGCGGGAGGGGGGGAGGATACGCAGTATTTT
TRBV5-4,-,-,TRBJ2-2,CASSSLRSGSWTGELFF,TGTGCCAGCTCCAGCTTACGTTCCGGGAGTTGGACCGGGGAGCTGTTTTTT
TRBV6-1,-,-,TRBJ2-7,CASSERSSYEQYF,TGTGCCAGCAGTGAACGTTCCTCCTACGAGCAGTACTTC
TRBV29-1,-,few,TRBJ1-2,CSVSVRYGYTF,TGCAGCGTTTCCGTTCGGTATGGCTACACCTTC
TRBV7-6,-,-,TRBJ1-4,CASTRRGGSANEKLFF,TGTGCCAGCACCCGCAGGGGAGGGTCAGCTAATGAAAAACTGTTTTTT